This T cell receptor (beta chain) was captured by sequencing in a study of T cell repertoires in cytomegalovirus infection. This clonotype was detected only a few times. TCRdb fed the reads into MiXCR, producing one record per CDR3 protein. The sample records 350,000 to 500,000 distinct CDR3 sequences, 25% to 40% being singletons. The germline V gene has CDR1 DFQATT and CDR2 SNEGSKA (reference sequence). Unmatched junction bases numbered 10, after V lost 5 bases and J lost 4 bases. The CDR3 runs 15 residues. The clonotype was recovered from a human donor in good health (CMV status not recorded). Some clones in this sample may be carry-over from other donors' samples. The sample comprised PBMCs. The chain links TRBV20-1 to TRBJ2-1, with 8 positions matching TRBD1. The CDR3 DNA is TGCAGTGCTCCGCCGACAGGGGTGGATTACAATGAGCAGTTCTTC. Amino acids: CSAPPTGVDYNEQFF.